The 27 T cell receptor beta chains below come from one sample, sequenced in a study of blood T cell repertoires in COVID-19. Repertoires were generated with immunoSEQ multiplex PCR, while TCRdb's copy carries only in-frame clones and drops some. The repertoire holds 210,000 or so clones, with nearly 90% as singletons. Sequenced sample: peripheral blood. The receptors come from a woman aged 18-30 years who had recovered from COVID-19.

This clone was counted between two and nine times. The chain recombines TRBV7-3 with TRBJ2-1, with 13 bases fitting TRBD2. This CDR3 contains 16 residues. J was trimmed by 7 bases and V by 4 bases; bases with no gene match: 7. Germline V gene lookup returns CDR1 SGHTA and CDR2 FQGTGA. The CDR3 coding sequence is TGTGCCAGCAGCTCGGCCGGACTAGCGGGAGAAAATGAGCAGTTCTTC. Amino acids: CASSSAGLAGENEQFF.

The rearrangement joins TRBV6-5 to TRBJ2-1; 7 bases align to TRBD2. Germline CDR1 is MNHEY and CDR2 is SVGAGI. The ends lost 7 bases at V and 6 bases at J; junction bases unmatched: 9. The CDR3 length is 14 residues. The DNA for the CDR3 is TGTGCCAGCAATGCGCCTAGCGGACTCAATGAGCAGTTCTTC. Residues: CASNAPSGLNEQFF.

This clone was recorded a few times. The chain recombines TRBV30 with TRBJ2-2, with 8 positions matching TRBD2. Unmatched junction bases numbered 11, after V lost 7 bases and J lost 7 bases. This CDR3 spans 14 amino acids. From germline, CDR1 is GTSNPN and CDR2 SVGIG (reference sequence). CDR3 amino acids: CASSLAGGYGELFF. DNA for the CDR3: TGTGCCTCCTCCCTCGCGGGAGGTTACGGGGAGCTGTTTTTT.

The CDR3 DNA sequence: TGCGCCAGCAGCGCCGGGACTAGCGGGAACTCCTACAATGAGCAGTTCTTC. Protein: CASSAGTSGNSYNEQFF. This sequence joins TRBV5-1 and TRBJ2-1, with TRBD2 matching 13 bases. The CDR3 is 17 residues long. The junction had 4 bases not matched to a gene; V was cut back by 4 bases and J by 0 bases. The V gene's germline CDR1 is SGHRS and CDR2 YFSETQ.

The chain carries TRBV6-5 and TRBJ1-1; TRBD1 is a possible D gene (6 bases). V was trimmed by 7 bases and J by 6 bases, leaving 15 bases between them. The CDR3 spans 13 residues. Germline CDR1 and CDR2: MNHEY and SVGAGI. The CDR3 DNA sequence: TGTGCCAGCACCACTGGGGGCGGGCCTGAAGCTTTCTTT. It is translated as CASTTGGGPEAFF.

This chain connects TRBV4-1 to TRBJ2-7; 7 bases fit TRBD1. The CDR3 is 13 amino acids. CDR1 and CDR2 (germline): MGHRA, YSYEKL. J lost 5 bases, V lost 3 bases, and 4 bases had no gene match. In DNA, the CDR3 is TGCGCCAGCAGCCATAACAGGGGCCACGAGCAGTACTTC. This encodes CASSHNRGHEQYF.

The chain couples TRBV30 to TRBJ2-7, with TRBD1 matching 12 bases. This CDR3 has 16 amino acids. The V segment lost 3 bases and the J segment 7 bases; nucleotides outside the gene matches: 13. Germline V gene lookup returns CDR1 GTSNPN and CDR2 SVGIG (reference sequence). The CDR3 DNA follows: TGTGCCTGGAGCCGGGGGTTGGGACAGGGGGCATGGGAGCAGTACTTC. Protein: CAWSRGLGQGAWEQYF.

V is TRBV14 and J is TRBJ1-3; D may be TRBD1 (5 bases). Trimming took 0 bases from V and 4 from J, leaving 16 bases between them. Germline loops: CDR1 SGHDN, CDR2 FVKESK. This CDR3 has 17 residues. The CDR3 here is CASSQEGQLGRGNTIYF. The CDR3 coding sequence is TGTGCCAGCAGCCAAGAAGGTCAATTGGGGCGGGGAAACACCATATATTTT.

The chain is built from TRBV9 and TRBJ1-2, with 7 bases aligning to TRBD1. Germline V gene data show CDR1 as SGDLS and CDR2 as YYNGEE. Trimming took 7 bases from V and 3 from J; bases not matched to a gene: 9. The CDR3 spans 14 residues. Written as DNA, the CDR3 is TGTGCCAGCGGACGGGACAGTCAGGACTATGGCTACACCTTC. Translated: CASGRDSQDYGYTF.

This clone was counted between two and nine times. The chain employs TRBV30 and TRBJ1-5, with 8 bases identical to TRBD1. Germline loops: CDR1 GTSNPN, CDR2 SVGIG (reference sequence). CDR3 length equals 14 residues. Unmatched junction bases numbered 7, after V lost 2 bases and J lost 7 bases. The CDR3 bases are TGTGCCTGGAGTTTCCCAGGGGGCGGGCAGCCCCAGCATTTT. Protein: CAWSFPGGGQPQHF.

This clone was seen at least ten times. The J gene is TRBJ1-6, the V gene TRBV5-4, with 11 bases that match TRBD1. Germline CDR1 reads SGHNT; CDR2 reads YYREEE (reference sequence). CDR3 length equals 16 residues. After removal of 4 bases from V and 10 bases from J, the junction contained 10 bases not matched to a gene. The CDR3 bases are TGTGCCAGCAGCCCCGGGACAGGGGGTTCTCTGTCACCCCTCCACTTT. This sequence encodes CASSPGTGGSLSPLHF.

This chain connects TRBV5-6 to TRBJ1-1; 8 bases fit TRBD1. This CDR3 has 14 residues. CDR1 SGHDT and CDR2 YYEEEE come from the germline V gene. The ends lost 3 bases at V and 2 bases at J; junction bases unmatched: 3. CDR3 loop: CASSSDRDNTEAFF. CDR3 bases: TGTGCCAGCAGCTCGGACAGGGATAACACTGAAGCTTTCTTT.

This sequence joins TRBV27 and TRBJ1-6; tentative D call: TRBD1 (6 bases). The CDR3 runs to 14 residues. Trimming pared 5 bases from V and 7 bases from J, leaving 12 bases between. Germline assignment: CDR1 MNHEY and CDR2 SMNVEV (reference sequence). The CDR3 loop is CASSPTGWNSPLHF. The DNA of the CDR3 is TGTGCCAGCAGTCCCACAGGGTGGAATTCACCCCTCCACTTT.

The chain has TRBV3-1 (or the pseudogene TRBV3-2) and TRBJ2-1, with TRBD1 matching 8 bases. With 8 bases clipped from V and 4 bases from J, the junction kept 7 bases outside the gene matches. Looked up from germline, CDR1 is LGHDT and CDR2 is YNNKEL (reference sequence). The CDR3 contains 14 residues. In DNA, the CDR3 is TGTGCCAGCGTAACAGGGGGTACTTACAATGAGCAGTTCTTC. Its translation is CASVTGGTYNEQFF.

The V and J genes are TRBV4-1 and TRBJ2-2; the match to TRBD2 covers 10 bases. The CDR3 extends over 14 amino acids. Trimming took 4 bases from V and 8 from J; bases not matched to a gene: 4. Germline V lookup: CDR1 MGHRA, CDR2 YSYEKL. CDR3 protein: CASSLGTSEGELFF. CDR3 coding DNA: TGCGCCAGCAGCCTCGGGACTAGCGAAGGGGAGCTGTTTTTT.

This sequence joins TRBV29-1 and TRBJ2-7; 10 bases fit TRBD1. The CDR3 contains 14 residues. Germline CDR1 reads SQVTM; CDR2 reads ANQGSEA. After removal of 6 bases from V and 5 bases from J, the junction contained 10 bases not matched to a gene. DNA for the CDR3: TGCAGCGTCGGACGGACAGGGGGGGGCCACGAGCAGTACTTC. It is translated as CSVGRTGGGHEQYF.

The chain joins TRBV5-1 to TRBJ2-3; TRBD2 aligns across 9 bases. Germline values: CDR1 SGHRS, CDR2 YFSETQ. The CDR3 contains 18 residues. Germline trimming cut 7 bases from V and 3 bases from J; bases unmatched to any gene: 18. CDR3 sequence reads: CASCTGAAGGRGTDTQYF. As DNA, the CDR3 is TGCGCCAGCTGCACAGGGGCAGCGGGAGGACGGGGGACAGATACGCAGTATTTT.

This sequence joins TRBV6-1 and TRBJ2-1; no reliable D call. Germline CDR1 reads MNHNS; CDR2 reads SASEGT. The CDR3 length is 17 residues. V lost 2 bases and J lost 0, with 14 bases in between. The CDR3, as DNA: TGTGCCAGCAGTGAATTCGGCGTAAGGAGCTCCTACAATGAGCAGTTCTTC. It is translated as CASSEFGVRSSYNEQFF.

The table lists this clone with a few counts. This chain links TRBV7-3 with TRBJ2-1, with D possibly being TRBD1 (5 bases). This CDR3 is 15 amino acids long. V was shortened by 2 bases and J by 6 bases, with 14 bases between the two germline ends. Germline V gives CDR1 SGHTA, CDR2 FQGTGA. In DNA, the CDR3 is TGTGCCAGCAGCTTAGGGGCAGGTTCAGGCAATGAGCAGTTCTTC. Its translation is CASSLGAGSGNEQFF.

This clone was recorded only once. This chain joins TRBV2 and TRBJ2-1; 10 bases map to TRBD2. The CDR3 contains 16 residues. Germline CDR1 SNHLY, CDR2 FYNNEI. J gave up 8 bases and V 4 bases, and 11 bases lay outside the gene matches. The CDR3 loop is CASSGGLAGGGDEQFF. CDR3 nucleotides: TGTGCCAGCAGTGGCGGCTTAGCGGGAGGTGGGGATGAGCAGTTCTTC.

V usage is TRBV19 and J usage is TRBJ2-1; possible D gene TRBD1, 6 bases. This CDR3 contains 14 residues. V lost 7 bases to trimming and J lost 4 bases, with 14 bases between them. Germline loops: CDR1 LNHDA, CDR2 SQIVND (reference sequence). CDR3 residues: CASNPRGQYNEQFF. CDR3 sequence (DNA): TGTGCCAGTAACCCTCGCGGACAGTACAATGAGCAGTTCTTC.

This chain connects TRBV9 to TRBJ1-1; TRBD1 might be the D (5 bases). This CDR3 contains 16 residues. The germline gives CDR1 SGDLS, CDR2 YYNGEE. V gave up 0 bases and J gave up 3 bases, with 15 bases separating them. This CDR3 reads CASSVAIGAGDTEAFF. CDR3 DNA sequence: TGTGCCAGCAGCGTAGCGATTGGGGCGGGAGACACTGAAGCTTTCTTT.

The CDR3 DNA is TGTGCCAGCAGCGTTACAGGGCTGCGTGAAAAACTGTTTTTT. Protein sequence: CASSVTGLREKLFF. The chain couples TRBV11-2 to TRBJ1-4, with D possibly matching TRBD1 (6 bases). V lost 5 bases, J lost 7 bases, and 14 bases lay in between. Germline values: CDR1 SGHAT, CDR2 FQNNGV. The CDR3 is 14 residues long.

The chain couples TRBV5-1 to TRBJ1-1, with 7 bases aligning to TRBD1. Trimming took 1 base from V and 6 from J; bases not matched to a gene: 9. Germline V gene data show CDR1 as SGHRS and CDR2 as YFSETQ. CDR3 length: 15 residues. CDR3 sequence reads: CASSLWDSGLSEAFF. The CDR3 DNA reads as TGCGCCAGCAGCTTGTGGGACAGCGGGTTGTCTGAAGCTTTCTTT.

The chain recombines TRBV7-9 with TRBJ1-3; 7 positions match TRBD1. Germline V lookup: CDR1 SEHNR, CDR2 FQNEAQ (reference sequence). V shed 5 bases, J shed 0 bases, and the junction held 10 bases outside the gene matches. This CDR3 is built from 17 residues. The chain's CDR3 is CASSTLTGNLSGNTIYF. The CDR3, as DNA: TGTGCCAGCAGCACTCTGACAGGGAACCTCTCTGGAAACACCATATATTTT.

The CDR3 loop is CASSSTTGTPSYEQYF. CDR3 sequence (DNA): TGTGCCAGCAGCTCCACCACCGGGACACCTTCCTACGAGCAGTACTTC. This chain links TRBV28 with TRBJ2-7, with a possible D match to TRBD1 (6 bases). Trimming left V 6 bases short and J 1 base short, with 19 bases between. CDR1 MDHEN and CDR2 SYDVKM come from the germline V gene. This CDR3 has 16 amino acids.

This chain joins TRBV25-1 and TRBJ2-7; the match to TRBD2 covers 10 bases. This CDR3 has 16 residues. The V gene end was trimmed by 2 bases and the J gene end by 4 bases; junction bases not matched to a gene: 8. Per the germline V gene, CDR1 is MGHDK and CDR2 is SYGVNS. The CDR3 nucleotides read TGTGCCAGCAGTGAACCCCCAGAGCGGGAGGGTTACGAGCAGTACTTC. It is translated as CASSEPPEREGYEQYF.